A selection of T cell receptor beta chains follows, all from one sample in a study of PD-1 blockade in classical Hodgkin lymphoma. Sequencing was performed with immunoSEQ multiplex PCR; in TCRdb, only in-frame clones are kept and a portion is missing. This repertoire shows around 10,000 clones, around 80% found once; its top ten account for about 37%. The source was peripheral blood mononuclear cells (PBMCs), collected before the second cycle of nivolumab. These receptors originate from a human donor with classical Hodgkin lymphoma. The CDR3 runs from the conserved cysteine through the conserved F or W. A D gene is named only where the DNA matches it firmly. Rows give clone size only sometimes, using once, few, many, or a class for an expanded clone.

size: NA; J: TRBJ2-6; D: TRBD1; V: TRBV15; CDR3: CATSGDRGSLSGANVLTF; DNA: TGTGCCACCAGCGGGGACAGGGGTTCCCTCTCTGGGGCCAACGTCCTGACTTTC
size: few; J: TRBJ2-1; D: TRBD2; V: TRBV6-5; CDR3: CASSYGAGGSYEQFF; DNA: TGTGCCAGCAGTTACGGGGCGGGAGGGAGCTATGAGCAGTTCTTC
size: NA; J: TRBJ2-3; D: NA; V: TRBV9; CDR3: CASSVGGGWSTDTQYF; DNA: TGTGCCAGCAGCGTAGGGGGGGGCTGGAGCACAGATACGCAGTATTTT
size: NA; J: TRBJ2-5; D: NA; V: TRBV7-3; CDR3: CASSLGISRQETQYF; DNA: TGTGCCAGCAGCTTAGGCATTAGCCGCCAAGAGACCCAGTACTTC
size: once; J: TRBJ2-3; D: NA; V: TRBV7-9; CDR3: CASSYDRNMGDTQYF; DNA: TGTGCCAGCAGCTACGACAGAAACATGGGAGATACGCAGTATTTT
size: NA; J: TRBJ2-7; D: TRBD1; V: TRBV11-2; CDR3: CASSLDDRGPYEQYF; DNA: TGTGCCAGCAGCTTAGACGACAGGGGTCCTTACGAGCAGTACTTC
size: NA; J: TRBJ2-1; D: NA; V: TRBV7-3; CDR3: CASSSVGAYNEQFF; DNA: TGTGCCAGCAGCTCAGTTGGCGCCTACAATGAGCAGTTCTTC
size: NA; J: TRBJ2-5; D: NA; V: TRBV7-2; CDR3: CASSLGLARNQETQYF; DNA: TGTGCCAGCAGCTTAGGGCTAGCGCGGAACCAAGAGACCCAGTACTTC
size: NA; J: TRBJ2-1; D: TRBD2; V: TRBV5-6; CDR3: CASSATTLSGTYNEQFF; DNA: TGTGCCAGCAGCGCCACGACCCTCAGCGGGACCTACAATGAGCAGTTCTTC
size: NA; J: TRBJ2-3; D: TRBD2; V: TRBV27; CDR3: CASSLLREGDTQYF; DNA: TGTGCCAGCAGTTTGCTCAGGGAGGGAGATACGCAGTATTTT
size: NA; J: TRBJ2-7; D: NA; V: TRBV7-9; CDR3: CASSLYGEPYEQYF; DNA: TGTGCCAGCAGCTTATACGGGGAGCCGTACGAGCAGTACTTC
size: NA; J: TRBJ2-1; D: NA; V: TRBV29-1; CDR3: CSVDGVAGYNEQFF; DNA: TGCAGCGTTGATGGGGTGGCAGGTTACAATGAGCAGTTCTTC
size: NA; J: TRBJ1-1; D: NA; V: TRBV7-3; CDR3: CASSLVRQRNTEAFF; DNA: TGTGCCAGCAGCTTAGTCCGGCAGAGGAACACTGAAGCTTTCTTT
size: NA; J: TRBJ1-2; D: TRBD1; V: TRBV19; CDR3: CASSINWGQAIYGYTF; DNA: TGTGCCAGTAGTATAAATTGGGGACAGGCCATCTATGGCTACACCTTC
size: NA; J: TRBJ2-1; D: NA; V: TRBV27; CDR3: CASSPGGGGGYNEQFF; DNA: TGTGCCAGCAGCCCCGGTGGGGGAGGGGGCTACAATGAGCAGTTCTTC
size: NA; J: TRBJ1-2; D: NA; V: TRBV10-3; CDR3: CAIRSYGDPFYGYTF; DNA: TGTGCCATCAGGTCCTATGGGGACCCCTTTTATGGCTACACCTTC
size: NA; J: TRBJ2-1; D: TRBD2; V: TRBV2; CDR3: CASSKGLAEIYNEQFF; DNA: TGTGCCAGCAGTAAGGGACTAGCGGAGATCTACAATGAGCAGTTCTTC
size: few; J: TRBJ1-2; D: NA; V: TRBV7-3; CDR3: CASSLSGAGQAGGYTF; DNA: TGTGCCAGCAGCTTAAGTGGGGCAGGGCAGGCTGGTGGCTACACCTTC
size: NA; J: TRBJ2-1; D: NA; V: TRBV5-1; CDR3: CASSLAARNNEQFF; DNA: TGCGCCAGCAGCTTGGCCGCCAGGAACAATGAGCAGTTCTTC
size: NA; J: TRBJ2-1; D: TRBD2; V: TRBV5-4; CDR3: CASSPGLAGAHEQFF; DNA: TGTGCCAGCAGCCCGGGACTAGCGGGAGCACATGAGCAGTTCTTC
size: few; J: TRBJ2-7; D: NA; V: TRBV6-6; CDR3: CASSYLGNEQYF; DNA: TGTGCCAGCAGTTACCTAGGGAACGAGCAGTACTTC
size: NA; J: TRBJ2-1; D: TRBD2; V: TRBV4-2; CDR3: CASSQETLAVGEQFF; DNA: TGTGCCAGCAGCCAAGAAACGCTAGCGGTCGGGGAGCAGTTCTTC
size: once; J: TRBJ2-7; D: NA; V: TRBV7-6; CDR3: CASSSGTRDEQYF; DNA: TGTGCCAGCAGTTCGGGCACCAGGGACGAGCAGTACTTC
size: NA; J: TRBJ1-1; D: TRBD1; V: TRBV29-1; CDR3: CSVTQGAGTEAFF; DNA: TGCAGCGTGACCCAGGGGGCGGGCACTGAAGCTTTCTTT
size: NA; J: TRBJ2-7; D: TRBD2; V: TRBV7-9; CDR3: CASRPKGTSGIYEQYF; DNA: TGTGCCAGCAGGCCTAAGGGGACTAGCGGGATATACGAGCAGTACTTC
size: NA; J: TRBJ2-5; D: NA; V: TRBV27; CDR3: CASSPTAGKTQYF; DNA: TGTGCCAGCAGTCCGACGGCGGGAAAGACCCAGTACTTC
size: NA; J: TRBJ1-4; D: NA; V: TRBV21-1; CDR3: CASRSLLYKVHNEKLFF; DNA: TGTGCCAGCAGGTCACTCTTATACAAGGTGCATAATGAAAAACTGTTTTTT
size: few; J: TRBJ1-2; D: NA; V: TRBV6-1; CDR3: CASSSWTKIYGYTF; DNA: TGTGCCAGCAGTTCATGGACGAAGATCTATGGCTACACCTTC
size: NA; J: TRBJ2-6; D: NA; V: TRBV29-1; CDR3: CSVVDRSGANVLTF; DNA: TGCAGCGTTGTTGATCGGTCTGGGGCCAACGTCCTGACTTTC
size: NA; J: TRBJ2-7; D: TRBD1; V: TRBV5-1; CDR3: CASSSSGTGGHEQYF; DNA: TGCGCCAGCAGCTCGTCCGGGACAGGGGGCCACGAGCAGTACTTC
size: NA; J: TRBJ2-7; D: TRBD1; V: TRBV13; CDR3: CASSSRTGDSYEQYF; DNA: TGTGCCAGCAGCTCAAGGACAGGAGACTCCTACGAGCAGTACTTC
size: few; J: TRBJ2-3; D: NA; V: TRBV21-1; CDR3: CASSVAGLGDTQYF; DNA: TGTGCCAGCAGCGTAGCGGGTTTGGGGGATACGCAGTATTTT
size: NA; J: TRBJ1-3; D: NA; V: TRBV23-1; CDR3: CASGQTGILHTIYF; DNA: TGCGCCAGCGGACAAACAGGGATCCTTCACACCATATATTTT
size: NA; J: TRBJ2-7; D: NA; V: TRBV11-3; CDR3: CASSSDRTYEQYF; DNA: TGTGCCAGCAGCTCGGACAGAACCTACGAGCAGTACTTC
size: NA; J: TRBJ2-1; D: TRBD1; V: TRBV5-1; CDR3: CASSQQTGPHYNEQFF; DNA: TGCGCCAGCAGCCAGCAGACAGGGCCCCACTACAATGAGCAGTTCTTC